A single T cell receptor beta chain is shown here with its context. Data came from immunoSEQ multiplex PCR; TCRdb stores just in-frame clones and leaves some out. Of around 500,000 clones in the sample, over 70% were seen once. This record comes from a study of shared clonotypes between healthy human individuals. The receptor was derived from a woman aged 40-49 years in good health. Some clones in this sample may be carry-over from other donors' samples. The specimen sequenced was PBMCs.

The CDR3 nucleotides read TGTGCCAGCAGTGACCCAACAGGGGGCGAGTTTGGCTACACCTTC. Amino acid sequence: CASSDPTGGEFGYTF. The V and J genes are TRBV25-1 and TRBJ1-2, with TRBD1 matching 9 bases. Unmatched junction bases numbered 9, after V lost 3 bases and J lost 7 bases. CDR1 MGHDK and CDR2 SYGVNS come from the germline V gene. The CDR3 runs 15 residues.